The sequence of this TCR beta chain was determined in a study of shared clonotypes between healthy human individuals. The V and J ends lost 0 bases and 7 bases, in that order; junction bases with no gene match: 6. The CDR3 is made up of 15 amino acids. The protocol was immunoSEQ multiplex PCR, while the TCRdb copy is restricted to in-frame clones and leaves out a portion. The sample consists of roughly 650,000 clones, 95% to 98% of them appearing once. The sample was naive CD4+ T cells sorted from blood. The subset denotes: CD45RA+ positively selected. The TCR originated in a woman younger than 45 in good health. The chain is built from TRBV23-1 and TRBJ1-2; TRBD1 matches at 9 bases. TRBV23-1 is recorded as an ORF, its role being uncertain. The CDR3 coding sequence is TGCGCCAGCAGTCAATCCTACAGGGGGCCTGGTGGCTACACCTTC. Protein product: CASSQSYRGPGGYTF.